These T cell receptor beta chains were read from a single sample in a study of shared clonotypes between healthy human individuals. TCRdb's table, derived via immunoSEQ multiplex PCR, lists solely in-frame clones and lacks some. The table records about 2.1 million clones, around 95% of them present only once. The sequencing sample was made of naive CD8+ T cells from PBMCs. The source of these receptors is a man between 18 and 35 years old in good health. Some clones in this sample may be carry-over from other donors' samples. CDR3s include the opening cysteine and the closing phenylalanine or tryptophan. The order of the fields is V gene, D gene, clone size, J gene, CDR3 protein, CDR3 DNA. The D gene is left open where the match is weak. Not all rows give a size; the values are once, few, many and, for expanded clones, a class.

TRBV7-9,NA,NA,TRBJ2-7,CASSLGRWEQYF,TGTGCCAGCAGCTTAGGACGGTGGGAGCAGTACTTC
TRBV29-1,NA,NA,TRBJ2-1,CSVVLIGNEQFF,TGCAGCGTTGTCTTAATCGGAAATGAGCAGTTCTTC
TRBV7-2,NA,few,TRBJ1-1,CASSQRGVNTEAFF,TGTGCCAGCAGCCAACGGGGGGTGAACACTGAAGCTTTCTTT
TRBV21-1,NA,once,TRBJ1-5,CASIHLLWRNQPQHF,TGTGCCAGCATCCATCTCTTGTGGCGCAATCAGCCCCAGCATTTT
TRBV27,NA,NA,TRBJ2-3,CASRNLLPTDTQYF,TGTGCCAGCAGGAATCTTTTGCCCACAGATACGCAGTATTTT
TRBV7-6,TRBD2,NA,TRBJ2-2,CASSLWGELAGEANTGELFF,TGTGCCAGCAGCTTATGGGGGGAACTAGCGGGAGAAGCCAACACCGGGGAGCTGTTTTTT
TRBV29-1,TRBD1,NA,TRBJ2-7,CSVEDLPGTGSYEQYF,TGCAGCGTTGAAGATCTCCCCGGGACAGGGAGTTACGAGCAGTACTTC
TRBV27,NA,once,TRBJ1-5,CASSSSVADRSNQPQHF,TGTGCCAGCAGTTCCTCGGTGGCCGACAGAAGCAATCAGCCCCAGCATTTT
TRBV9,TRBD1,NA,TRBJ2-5,CASSLQGAQETQYF,TGTGCCAGCAGCTTACAGGGGGCCCAAGAGACCCAGTACTTC
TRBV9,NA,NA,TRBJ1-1,CASSAGGPTNTEAFF,TGTGCCAGCAGCGCGGGGGGACCGACGAACACTGAAGCTTTCTTT
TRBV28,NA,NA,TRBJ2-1,CASSFRTPRNEQFF,TGTGCCAGCAGTTTTCGGACCCCCAGGAATGAGCAGTTCTTC
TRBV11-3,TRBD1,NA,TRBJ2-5,CASSSRQGQETQYF,TGTGCCAGCAGCTCGAGACAGGGTCAAGAGACCCAGTACTTC
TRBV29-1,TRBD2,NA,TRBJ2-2,CSVVGPWEGPTGELFF,TGCAGCGTTGTAGGCCCTTGGGAGGGTCCCACCGGGGAGCTGTTTTTT
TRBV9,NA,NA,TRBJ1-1,CASSAGGNTEAFF,TGTGCCAGCAGCGCCGGGGGGAACACTGAAGCTTTCTTT
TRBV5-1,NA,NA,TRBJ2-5,CASSLGPAGQETQYF,TGCGCCAGCAGCCTGGGACCGGCCGGCCAAGAGACCCAGTACTTC
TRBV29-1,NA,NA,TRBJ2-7,CSVEDGRGTAKPYEQYF,TGCAGCGTTGAAGATGGGAGGGGGACAGCCAAACCCTACGAGCAGTACTTC
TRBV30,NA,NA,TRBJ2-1,CAWSVVEDEQFF,TGTGCCTGGAGTGTAGTCGAGGATGAGCAGTTCTTC
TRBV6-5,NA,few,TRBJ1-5,CASSPNYREPQHF,TGTGCCAGCAGCCCCAATTACAGGGAGCCCCAGCATTTT
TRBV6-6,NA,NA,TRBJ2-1,CASSYSRGSYNEQFF,TGTGCCAGCAGTTACTCCCGGGGGTCCTACAATGAGCAGTTCTTC
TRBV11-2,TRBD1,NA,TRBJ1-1,CASSLWEQGMNTEAFF,TGTGCCAGCAGCTTGTGGGAACAGGGGATGAACACTGAAGCTTTCTTT
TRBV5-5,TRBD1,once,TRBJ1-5,CASSPGTEGNQPQHF,TGTGCCAGCAGCCCCGGGACAGAGGGTAATCAGCCCCAGCATTTT
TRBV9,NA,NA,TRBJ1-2,CASSVESGARAYGYTF,TGTGCCAGCAGCGTAGAATCGGGGGCGCGAGCCTATGGCTACACCTTC
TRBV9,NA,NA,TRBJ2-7,CASSVVAESSYEQYF,TGTGCCAGCAGCGTAGTAGCGGAGAGCTCCTACGAGCAGTACTTC
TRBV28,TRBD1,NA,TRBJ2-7,CASSTTGGYEQYF,TGTGCCAGCAGTACAACAGGGGGCTACGAGCAGTACTTC
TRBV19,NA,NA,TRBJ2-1,CASSIVGLYNEQFF,TGTGCCAGTAGTATAGTGGGGTTATACAATGAGCAGTTCTTC
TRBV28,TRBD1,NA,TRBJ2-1,CASSFPFRTGDNEQFF,TGTGCCAGCAGTTTTCCCTTCCGGACAGGGGACAATGAGCAGTTCTTC
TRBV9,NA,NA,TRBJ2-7,CASSASPQPSRGEQYF,TGTGCCAGCAGCGCCTCCCCCCAACCGAGCCGGGGCGAGCAGTACTTC
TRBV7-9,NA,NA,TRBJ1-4,CASSVGDFNEKLFF,TGTGCCAGCAGCGTGGGGGACTTTAATGAAAAACTGTTTTTT
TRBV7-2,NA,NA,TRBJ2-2,CATSPSVRPNTGELFF,TGTGCCACCTCCCCCTCCGTGCGGCCGAACACCGGGGAGCTGTTTTTT
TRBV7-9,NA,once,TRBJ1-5,CASSSSSGAGSNQPQHF,TGTGCCAGCAGCTCCTCCTCTGGGGCCGGGAGCAATCAGCCCCAGCATTTT
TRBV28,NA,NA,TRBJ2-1,CASSPDRVTAGVPLNEQFF,TGTGCCAGCAGCCCCGACAGGGTCACAGCGGGAGTTCCGCTCAATGAGCAGTTCTTC
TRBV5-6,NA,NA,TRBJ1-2,CASSPTGGAANYGYTF,TGTGCCAGCAGCCCAACGGGGGGGGCTGCTAACTATGGCTACACCTTC
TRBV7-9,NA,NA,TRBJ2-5,CASSPPTGETQYF,TGTGCCAGCAGTCCCCCGACGGGGGAGACCCAGTACTTC
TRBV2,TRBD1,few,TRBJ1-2,CASSPRTGGDYGYTF,TGTGCCAGCAGTCCCCGGACAGGGGGTGACTATGGCTACACCTTC
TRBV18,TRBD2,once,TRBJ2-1,CASSLARLAVYEQFF,TGTGCCAGCTCCTTGGCCCGACTAGCAGTTTATGAGCAGTTCTTC
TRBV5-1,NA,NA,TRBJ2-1,CASSNGGEQFF,TGCGCCAGCAGCAATGGGGGTGAGCAGTTCTTC
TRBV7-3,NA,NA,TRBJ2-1,CASSLMRGDEQFF,TGTGCCAGCAGCTTAATGAGGGGGGATGAGCAGTTCTTC
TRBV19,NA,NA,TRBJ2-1,CASSPQPAAGEQFF,TGTGCCAGTAGTCCACAGCCCGCCGCGGGGGAGCAGTTCTTC
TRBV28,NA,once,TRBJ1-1,CASSSWGSEAFF,TGTGCCAGCAGTTCCTGGGGGTCGGAAGCTTTCTTT
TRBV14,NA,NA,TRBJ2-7,CASARDGIYEQYF,TGTGCCAGCGCCAGGGACGGGATCTACGAGCAGTACTTC
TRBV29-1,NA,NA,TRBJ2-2,CSVRPGRETGELFF,TGCAGCGTTCGGCCAGGCCGGGAAACCGGGGAGCTGTTTTTT
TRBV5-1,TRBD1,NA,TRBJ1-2,CASSLRQGDGYTF,TGCGCCAGCAGCCTTCGACAGGGCGATGGCTACACCTTC
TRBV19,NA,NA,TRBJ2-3,CASSISTDTQYF,TGTGCCAGTAGTATAAGCACAGATACGCAGTATTTT
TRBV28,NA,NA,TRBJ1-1,CASRTQGAEAFF,TGTGCCAGCAGGACACAGGGCGCTGAAGCTTTCTTT
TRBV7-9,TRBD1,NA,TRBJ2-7,CASSPKTGPTYEQYF,TGTGCCAGCAGCCCCAAGACAGGGCCCACCTACGAGCAGTACTTC
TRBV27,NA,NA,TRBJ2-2,CASSTIGTGELFF,TGTGCCAGCAGTACTATAGGGACCGGGGAGCTGTTTTTT
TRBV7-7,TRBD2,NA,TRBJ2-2,CASSSGLAVTTGELFF,TGTGCCAGCAGCTCGGGACTAGCGGTCACCACCGGGGAGCTGTTTTTT
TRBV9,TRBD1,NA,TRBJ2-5,CASSGTGVWETQYF,TGTGCCAGCAGCGGGACAGGGGTTTGGGAGACCCAGTACTTC
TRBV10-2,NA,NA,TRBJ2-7,CASRWGSSYEQYF,TGCGCCAGCAGATGGGGGAGCTCCTACGAGCAGTACTTC
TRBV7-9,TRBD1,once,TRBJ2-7,CASSSPQDRGEQYF,TGTGCCAGCAGCTCCCCGCAGGACAGGGGCGAGCAGTACTTC
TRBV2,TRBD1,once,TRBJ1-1,CASSEIQGTEAFF,TGTGCCAGCAGTGAAATACAGGGGACTGAAGCTTTCTTT
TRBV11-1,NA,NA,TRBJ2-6,CASSLVVRGAGANVLTF,TGTGCCAGCAGCTTAGTGGTCCGGGGTGCTGGGGCCAACGTCCTGACTTTC
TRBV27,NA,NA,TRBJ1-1,CASSFHLRGTEAFF,TGTGCCAGCAGTTTTCACCTCCGGGGCACTGAAGCTTTCTTT
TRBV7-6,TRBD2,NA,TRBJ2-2,CASRVLAGDVMTGELFF,TGTGCCAGCAGGGTACTAGCGGGAGACGTGATGACCGGGGAGCTGTTTTTT
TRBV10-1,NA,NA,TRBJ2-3,CASSERVAVSTDTQYF,TGCGCCAGCAGTGAGAGAGTGGCAGTAAGCACAGATACGCAGTATTTT
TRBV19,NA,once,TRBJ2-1,CASSIVHGNNEQFF,TGTGCCAGTAGTATAGTGCACGGTAACAATGAGCAGTTCTTC
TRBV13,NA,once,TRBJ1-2,CASSSGRGYGYTF,TGTGCCAGCAGCTCCGGTCGGGGCTATGGCTACACCTTC
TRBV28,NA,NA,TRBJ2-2,CASSPLGGGGELFF,TGTGCCAGCAGTCCCCTTGGAGGGGGTGGGGAGCTGTTTTTT
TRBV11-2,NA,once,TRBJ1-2,CASSLDQAGSGYTF,TGTGCCAGCAGCTTAGATCAAGCAGGGAGCGGCTACACCTTC